This T cell receptor (beta chain) derives from a study of T cell repertoires in cytomegalovirus infection. Background on the study: Based on public TCR beta signatures, there were indications of CMV infection and of a matching HLA type. General study results and limits: Clonotype analysis showed dominance of the ex vivo response by HLA-C-restricted CMV-specific TCR beta clonotypes.

TCRdb passed the reads through MiXCR, listing each CDR3 protein once. In the table there are 450,000 to 600,000 distinct CDR3 sequences, over 9% of which are singletons. CDR3 length equals 15 residues. Trimming removed 7 bases from V and 8 bases from J; junction bases left unmatched: 8. This clonotype was found many times. Its antigen is unknown. This chain links TRBV12-3 or TRBV12-4 with TRBJ1-6; 10 nucleotides match TRBD1. The sequenced sample was PBMCs. The TCR comes from a human donor in good health (CMV status not recorded). Some clones in this sample may be carry-over from other donors' samples. CDR3: CASKPGTGDDSPLHF. CDR3 bases: TGTGCCAGCAAGCCCGGGACAGGGGATGATTCACCCCTCCACTTT.